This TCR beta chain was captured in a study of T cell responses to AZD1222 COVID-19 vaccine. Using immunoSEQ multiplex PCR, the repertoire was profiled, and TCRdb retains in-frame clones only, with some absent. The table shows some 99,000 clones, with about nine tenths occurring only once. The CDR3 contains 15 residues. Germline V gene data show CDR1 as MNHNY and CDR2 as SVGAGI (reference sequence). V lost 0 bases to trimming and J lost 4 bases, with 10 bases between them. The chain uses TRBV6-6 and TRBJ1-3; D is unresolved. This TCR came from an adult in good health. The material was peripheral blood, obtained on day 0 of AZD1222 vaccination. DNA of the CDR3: TGTGCCAGCAGTTACTCAAGGCAGCTCGGAAACACCATATATTTT. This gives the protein CASSYSRQLGNTIYF.